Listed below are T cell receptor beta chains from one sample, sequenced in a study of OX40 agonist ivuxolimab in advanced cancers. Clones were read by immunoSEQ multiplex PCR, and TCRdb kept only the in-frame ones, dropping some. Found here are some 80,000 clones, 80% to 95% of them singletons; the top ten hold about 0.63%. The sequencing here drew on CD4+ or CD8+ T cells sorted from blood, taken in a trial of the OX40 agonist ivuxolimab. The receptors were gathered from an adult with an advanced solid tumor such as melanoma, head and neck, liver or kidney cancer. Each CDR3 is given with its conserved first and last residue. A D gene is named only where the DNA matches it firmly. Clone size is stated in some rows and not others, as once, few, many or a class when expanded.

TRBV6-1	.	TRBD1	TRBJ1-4	TGTGCCAGCAGTATCGGACAGGGGGGGAATGAAAAACTGTTTTTT	CASSIGQGGNEKLFF
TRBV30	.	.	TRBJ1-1	TGTGCCTGGAGCGAAATTGGCACTGAAGCTTTCTTT	CAWSEIGTEAFF
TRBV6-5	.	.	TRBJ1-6	TGTGCCAGCAGTTACAGGGGAGATTCACCCCTCCACTTT	CASSYRGDSPLHF
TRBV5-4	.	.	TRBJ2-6	TGTGCCAGCAGCTTCGGGTTACAGACATACTCTGGGGCCAACGTCCTGACTTTC	CASSFGLQTYSGANVLTF
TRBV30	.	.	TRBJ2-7	TGTGCCTGGAGTGTACATCAAGAGCAGTACTTC	CAWSVHQEQYF
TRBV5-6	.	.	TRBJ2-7	TGTGCCAGCAGCTTGCAGGGAACCTACGAGCAGTACTTC	CASSLQGTYEQYF
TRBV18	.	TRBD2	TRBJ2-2	TGTGCCAGCTCACGACTAGCGTCGAACACCGGGGAGCTGTTTTTT	CASSRLASNTGELFF
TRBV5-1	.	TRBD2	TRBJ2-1	TGCGCCAGCAGCTTGGGCCCGGGACTAGCGGCCAATGAGCAGTTCTTC	CASSLGPGLAANEQFF
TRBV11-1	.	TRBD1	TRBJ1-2	TGTGCCAGCAGCTTCGACAGGGGGTTAGGCTACACCTTC	CASSFDRGLGYTF
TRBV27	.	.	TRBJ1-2	TGTGCCAGCAGTTTATTGGGGGGGGAGGGCTACACCTTC	CASSLLGGEGYTF
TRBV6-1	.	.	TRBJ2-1	TGTGCCAGCAGTTCGGACACAATCGAGTTCTTC	CASSSDTIEFF
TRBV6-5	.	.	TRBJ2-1	TGTGCCAGCGGGAGTGGCAATGAGCAGTTCTTC	CASGSGNEQFF
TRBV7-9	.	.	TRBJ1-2	TGTGCCAGCAGCTTAGCGGGGGGTCGTGGCTACACCTTC	CASSLAGGRGYTF
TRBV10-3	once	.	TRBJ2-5	TGTGCCATCAGTGAGTCCCCAGAGACCCAGTACTTC	CAISESPETQYF
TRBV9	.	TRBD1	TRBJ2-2	TGTGCCAGCAGCGTAGTGTCAGGGGGCTCAAACACCGGGGAGCTGTTTTTT	CASSVVSGGSNTGELFF
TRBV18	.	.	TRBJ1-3	TGTGCCAGCTCACCAGTACAGCAGAGCTCTGGAAACACCATATATTTT	CASSPVQQSSGNTIYF
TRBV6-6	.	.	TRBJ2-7	TGTGCCAGCAACCCTGGGGGCGGGTGGCACGAGCAGTACTTC	CASNPGGGWHEQYF
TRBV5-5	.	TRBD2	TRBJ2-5	TGTGCCAGCAGCTTAAGACTGCGGGGGGAGACCCAGTACTTC	CASSLRLRGETQYF
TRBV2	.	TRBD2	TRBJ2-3	TGTGCCAGCCTCATCAATAGCGGGACAGATACGCAGTATTTT	CASLINSGTDTQYF
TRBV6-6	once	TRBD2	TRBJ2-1	TGTGCCAGCAGTTACTCTGGACTAGCCCGGGAGCAGTTCTTC	CASSYSGLAREQFF
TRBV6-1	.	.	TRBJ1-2	TGTGCCAGCATTCCCAGCCTAGCTAACTATGGCTACACCTTC	CASIPSLANYGYTF
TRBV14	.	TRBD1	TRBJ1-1	TGTGCCAGCAGCCAAGAAGGACAGGCGAACACTGAAGCTTTCTTT	CASSQEGQANTEAFF
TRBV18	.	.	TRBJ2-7	TGTGCCAGCTCGCGGGACAACCTAAACGACGAGCAGTACTTC	CASSRDNLNDEQYF
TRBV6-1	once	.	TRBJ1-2	TGTGCCAGCAGTGACCCGGTCGTCTATGGCTACACCTTC	CASSDPVVYGYTF
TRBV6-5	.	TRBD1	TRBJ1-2	TGTGCCAGCAGCCAAAGTACAGGGGTTGGAGGGGGCTACACCTTC	CASSQSTGVGGGYTF
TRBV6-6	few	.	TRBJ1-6	TGTGCCAGCTTGGAGGGAAATTCACCCCTCCACTTT	CASLEGNSPLHF
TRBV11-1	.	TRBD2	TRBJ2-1	TGTGCCAGCAGCTATCAAGCGGGAGGGTACAATGAGCAGTTCTTC	CASSYQAGGYNEQFF
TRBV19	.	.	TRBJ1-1	TGTGCCAGTAGTCCCCGGGTGAACACTGAAGCTTTCTTT	CASSPRVNTEAFF
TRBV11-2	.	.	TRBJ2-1	TGTGCCAGCAGCCGGACCTACAATGAGCAGTTCTTC	CASSRTYNEQFF
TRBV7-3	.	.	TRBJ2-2	TGTGCCAGCAGCCTGGACTGGAACACCGGGGAGCTGTTTTTT	CASSLDWNTGELFF